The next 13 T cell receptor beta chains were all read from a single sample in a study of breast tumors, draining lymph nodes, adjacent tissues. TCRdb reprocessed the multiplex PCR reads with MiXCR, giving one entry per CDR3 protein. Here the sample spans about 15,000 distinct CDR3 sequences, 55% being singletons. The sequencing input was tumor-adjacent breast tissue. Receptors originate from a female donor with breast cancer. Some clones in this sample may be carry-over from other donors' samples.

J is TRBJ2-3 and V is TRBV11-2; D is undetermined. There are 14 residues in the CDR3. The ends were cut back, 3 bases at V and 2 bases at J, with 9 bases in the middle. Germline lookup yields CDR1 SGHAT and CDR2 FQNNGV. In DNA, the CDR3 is TGTGCCAGCAGCTTCGGGCAGTACACAGATACGCAGTATTTT. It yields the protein CASSFGQYTDTQYF.

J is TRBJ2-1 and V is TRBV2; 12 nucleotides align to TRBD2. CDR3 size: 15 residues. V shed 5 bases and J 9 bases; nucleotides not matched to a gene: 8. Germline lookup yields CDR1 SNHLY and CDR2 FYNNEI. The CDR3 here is CASSRLAGDRGEQFF. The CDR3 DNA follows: TGTGCCAGCAGTCGACTAGCGGGAGACCGAGGTGAGCAGTTCTTC. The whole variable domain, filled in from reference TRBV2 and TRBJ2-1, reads EPEVTQTPSHQVTQMGQEVILRCVPISNHLYFYWYRQILGQKVEFLVSFYNNEISEKSEIFDDQFSVERPDGSNFTLKIRSTKLEDSAMYFCASSRLAGDRGEQFFGPGTRLTVL.

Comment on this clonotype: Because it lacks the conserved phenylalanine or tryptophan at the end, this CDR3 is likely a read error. This chain's CDR3 is CASSVELGGEQFV. As DNA, the CDR3 is TGTGCCAGCAGCGTAGAGCTGGGAGGTGAGCAGTTCGTC. The chain links TRBV9 to TRBJ2-1; weak D call: TRBD2 (6 bases). V lost 0 bases, J lost 9 bases, and 10 bases lay in between. CDR1 is SGDLS and CDR2 is YYNGEE in the germline V gene. This CDR3 region has 13 residues.

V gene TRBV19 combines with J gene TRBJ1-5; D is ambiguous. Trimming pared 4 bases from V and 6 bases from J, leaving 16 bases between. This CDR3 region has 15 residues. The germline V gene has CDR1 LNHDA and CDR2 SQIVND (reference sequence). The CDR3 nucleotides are TGTGCCAGTAGTACGCACCATGGTTTTGGTCAGCCCCAGCATTTT. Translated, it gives CASSTHHGFGQPQHF.

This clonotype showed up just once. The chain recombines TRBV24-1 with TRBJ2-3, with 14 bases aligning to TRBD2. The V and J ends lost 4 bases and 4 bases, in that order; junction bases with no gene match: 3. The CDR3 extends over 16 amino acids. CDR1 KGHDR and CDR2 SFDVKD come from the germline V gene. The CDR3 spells CATSDWGLAGADTQYF. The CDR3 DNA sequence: TGTGCCACCAGTGACTGGGGACTAGCGGGGGCAGATACGCAGTATTTT.

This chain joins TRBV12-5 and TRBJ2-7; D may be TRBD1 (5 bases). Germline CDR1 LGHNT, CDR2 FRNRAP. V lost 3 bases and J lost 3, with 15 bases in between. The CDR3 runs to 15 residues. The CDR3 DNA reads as TGTGCTAGTGGTTTCGACAGCACAATCAGCTACGAGCAGTACTTC. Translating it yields CASGFDSTISYEQYF.

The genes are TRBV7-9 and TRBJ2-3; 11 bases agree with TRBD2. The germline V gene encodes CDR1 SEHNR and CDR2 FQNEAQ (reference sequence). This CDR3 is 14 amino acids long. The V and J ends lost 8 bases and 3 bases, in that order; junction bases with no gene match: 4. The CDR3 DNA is TGTGCCAGCGGTCGGACTAGCGGGACAGATACGCAGTATTTT. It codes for CASGRTSGTDTQYF.

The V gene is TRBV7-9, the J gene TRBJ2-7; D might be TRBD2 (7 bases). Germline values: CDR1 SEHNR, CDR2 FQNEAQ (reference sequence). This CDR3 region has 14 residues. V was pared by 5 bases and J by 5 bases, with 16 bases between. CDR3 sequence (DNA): TGTGCCAGCAGCGAGGGGGATGGGGGGGACGAGCAGTACTTC. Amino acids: CASSEGDGGDEQYF.

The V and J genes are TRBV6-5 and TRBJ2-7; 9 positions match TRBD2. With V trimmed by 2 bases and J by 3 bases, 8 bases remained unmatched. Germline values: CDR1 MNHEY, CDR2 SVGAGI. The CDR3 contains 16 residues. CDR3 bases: TGTGCCAGCAGTTACGCGTTAGCGGGAGCCCTCTACGAGCAGTACTTC. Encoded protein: CASSYALAGALYEQYF.

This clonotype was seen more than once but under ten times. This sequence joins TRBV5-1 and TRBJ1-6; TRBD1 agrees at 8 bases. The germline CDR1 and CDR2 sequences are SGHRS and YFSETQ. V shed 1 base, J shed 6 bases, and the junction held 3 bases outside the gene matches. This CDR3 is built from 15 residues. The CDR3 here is CASSLMQGANSPLHF. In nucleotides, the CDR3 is TGCGCCAGCAGCTTGATGCAGGGGGCTAATTCACCCCTCCACTTT.

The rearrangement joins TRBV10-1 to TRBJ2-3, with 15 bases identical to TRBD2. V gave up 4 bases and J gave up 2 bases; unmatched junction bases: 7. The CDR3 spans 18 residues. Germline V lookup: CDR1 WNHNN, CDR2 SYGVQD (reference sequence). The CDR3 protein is CASSGKGLAGGDTDTQYF. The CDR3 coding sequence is TGCGCCAGCAGTGGAAAGGGACTAGCGGGGGGCGACACAGATACGCAGTATTTT.

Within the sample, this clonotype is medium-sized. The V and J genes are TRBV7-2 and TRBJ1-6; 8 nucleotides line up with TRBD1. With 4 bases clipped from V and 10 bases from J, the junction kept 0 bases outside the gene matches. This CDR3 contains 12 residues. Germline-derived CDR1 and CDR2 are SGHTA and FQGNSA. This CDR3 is CASSYRGSPLHF. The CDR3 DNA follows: TGTGCCAGCAGCTACAGGGGGTCACCCCTCCACTTT.

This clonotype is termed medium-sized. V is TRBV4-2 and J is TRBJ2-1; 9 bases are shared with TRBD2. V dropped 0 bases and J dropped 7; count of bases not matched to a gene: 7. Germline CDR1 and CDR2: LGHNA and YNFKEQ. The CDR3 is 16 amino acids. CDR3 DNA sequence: TGTGCCAGCAGCCAAGAGAGGGGCGGGGGGGCAAATGAGCAGTTCTTC. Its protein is CASSQERGGGANEQFF.